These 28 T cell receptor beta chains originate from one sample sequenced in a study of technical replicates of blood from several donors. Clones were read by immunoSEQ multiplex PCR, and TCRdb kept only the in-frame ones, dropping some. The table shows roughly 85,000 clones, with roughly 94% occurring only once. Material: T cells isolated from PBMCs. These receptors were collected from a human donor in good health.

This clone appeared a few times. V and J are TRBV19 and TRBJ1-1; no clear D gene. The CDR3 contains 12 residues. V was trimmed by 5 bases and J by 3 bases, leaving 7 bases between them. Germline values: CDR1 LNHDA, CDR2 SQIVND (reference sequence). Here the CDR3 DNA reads TGTGCCAGTAGTTGGAGGGACACTGAAGCTTTCTTT. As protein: CASSWRDTEAFF.

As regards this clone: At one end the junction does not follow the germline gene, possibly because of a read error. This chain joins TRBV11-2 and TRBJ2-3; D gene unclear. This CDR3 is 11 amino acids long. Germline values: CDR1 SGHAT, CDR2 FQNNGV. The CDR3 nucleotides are TGTGCCAGCATCACAAAAGATAAGCAGTATTTT. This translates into CASITKDKQYF.

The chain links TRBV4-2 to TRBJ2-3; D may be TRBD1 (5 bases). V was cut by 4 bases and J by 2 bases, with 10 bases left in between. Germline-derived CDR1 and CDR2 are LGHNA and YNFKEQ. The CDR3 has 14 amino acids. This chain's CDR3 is CASSPTVSTDTQYF. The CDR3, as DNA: TGTGCCAGCAGCCCGACAGTGTCCACAGATACGCAGTATTTT.

CDR3 protein: CASSRDRGDEKLFF. In DNA, the CDR3 is TGTGCCAGCAGTCGGGACAGAGGGGATGAAAAACTGTTTTTT. This chain connects TRBV6-1 to TRBJ1-4; TRBD1 matches 7 bases. With V trimmed by 5 bases and J by 6 bases, 6 bases remained unmatched. This CDR3 comprises 14 residues. In germline, CDR1 is MNHNS, CDR2 SASEGT.

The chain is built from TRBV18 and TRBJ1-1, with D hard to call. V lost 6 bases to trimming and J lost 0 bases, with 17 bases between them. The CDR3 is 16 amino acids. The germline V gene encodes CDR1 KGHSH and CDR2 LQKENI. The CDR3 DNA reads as TGTGCCAGCTCCGTGAAAAGCACCTTTCTGAACACTGAAGCTTTCTTT. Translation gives CASSVKSTFLNTEAFF.

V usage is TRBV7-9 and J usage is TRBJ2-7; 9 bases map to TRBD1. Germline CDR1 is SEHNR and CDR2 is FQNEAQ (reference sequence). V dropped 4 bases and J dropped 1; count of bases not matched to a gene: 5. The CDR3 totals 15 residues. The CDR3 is CASSSPGTGSYEQYF. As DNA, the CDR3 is TGTGCCAGCAGCTCCCCCGGGACAGGGTCCTACGAGCAGTACTTC.

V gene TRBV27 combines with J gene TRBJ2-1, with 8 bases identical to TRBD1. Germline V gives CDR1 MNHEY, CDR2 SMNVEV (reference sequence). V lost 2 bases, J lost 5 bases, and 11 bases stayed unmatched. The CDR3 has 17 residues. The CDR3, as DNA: TGTGCCAGCAGTTTAACGATCGACAGGGGTCCCCACAATGAGCAGTTCTTC. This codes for CASSLTIDRGPHNEQFF.

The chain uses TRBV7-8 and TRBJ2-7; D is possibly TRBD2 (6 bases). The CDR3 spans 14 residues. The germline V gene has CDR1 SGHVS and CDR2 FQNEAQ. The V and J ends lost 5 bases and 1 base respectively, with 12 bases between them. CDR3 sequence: CASSPPGLSYEQYF. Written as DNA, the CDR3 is TGTGCCAGCAGCCCCCCGGGACTTTCCTACGAGCAGTACTTC. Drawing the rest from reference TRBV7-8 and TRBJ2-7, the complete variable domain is GAGVSQSPRYKVAKRGQDVALRCDPISGHVSLFWYQQALGQGPEFLTYFQNEAQLDKSGLPSDRFFAERPEGSVSTLKIQRTQQEDSAVYLCASSPPGLSYEQYFGPGTRLTVT.

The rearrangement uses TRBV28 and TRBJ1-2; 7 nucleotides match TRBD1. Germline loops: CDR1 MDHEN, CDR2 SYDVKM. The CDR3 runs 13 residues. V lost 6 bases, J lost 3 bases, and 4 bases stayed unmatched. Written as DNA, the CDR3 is TGTGCCAGCAGCCGGGACAGCTACTATGGCTACACCTTC. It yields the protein CASSRDSYYGYTF.

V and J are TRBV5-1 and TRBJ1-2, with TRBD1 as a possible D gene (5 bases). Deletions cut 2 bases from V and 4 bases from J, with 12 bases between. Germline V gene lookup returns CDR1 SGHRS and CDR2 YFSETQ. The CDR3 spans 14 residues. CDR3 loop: CASSLGVLGYGYTF. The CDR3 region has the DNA TGCGCCAGCAGCTTAGGGGTCCTCGGCTATGGCTACACCTTC.

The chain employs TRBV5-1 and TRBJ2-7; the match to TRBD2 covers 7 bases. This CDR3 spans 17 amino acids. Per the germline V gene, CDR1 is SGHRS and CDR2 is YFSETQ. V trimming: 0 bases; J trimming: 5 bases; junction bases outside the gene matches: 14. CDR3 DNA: TGCGCCAGCAGCTTGGAGGGTTTCGGGGGGAGTCTCCACGAGCAGTACTTC. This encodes CASSLEGFGGSLHEQYF.

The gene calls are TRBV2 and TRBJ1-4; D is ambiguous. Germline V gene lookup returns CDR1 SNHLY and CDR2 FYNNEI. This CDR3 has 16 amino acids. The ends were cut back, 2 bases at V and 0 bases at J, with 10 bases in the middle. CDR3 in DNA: TGTGCCAGCAGTGAATGGCGGCGAACAACTAATGAAAAACTGTTTTTT. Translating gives CASSEWRRTTNEKLFF.

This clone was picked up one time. The CDR3 is CSVGKGSGRGNNEQFF. The CDR3 DNA is TGCAGCGTTGGCAAAGGGTCCGGGCGAGGGAATAATGAGCAGTTCTTC. The rearrangement links TRBV29-1 to TRBJ2-1; TRBD2 might be the D (5 bases). CDR3 length: 16 amino acids. The germline CDR1 and CDR2 sequences are SQVTM and ANQGSEA. Trimming pared 4 bases from V and 7 bases from J, leaving 23 bases between.

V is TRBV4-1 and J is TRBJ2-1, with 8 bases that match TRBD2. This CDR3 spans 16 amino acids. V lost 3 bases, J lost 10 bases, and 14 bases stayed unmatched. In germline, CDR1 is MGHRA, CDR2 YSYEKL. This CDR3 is CASSQGTRTRIGEQFF. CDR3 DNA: TGCGCCAGCAGCCAGGGGACTAGGACTCGCATAGGGGAGCAGTTCTTC.

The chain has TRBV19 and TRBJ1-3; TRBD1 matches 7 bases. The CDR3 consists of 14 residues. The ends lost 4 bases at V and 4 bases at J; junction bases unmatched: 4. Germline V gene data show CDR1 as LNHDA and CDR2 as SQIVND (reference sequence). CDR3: CASSTTGIGNTIYF. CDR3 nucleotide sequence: TGTGCCAGTAGTACGACAGGGATCGGAAACACCATATATTTT. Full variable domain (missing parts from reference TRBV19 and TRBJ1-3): DGGITQSPKYLFRKEGQNVTLSCEQNLNHDAMYWYRQDPGQGLRLIYYSQIVNDFQKGDIAEGYSVSREKKESFPLTVTSAQKNPTAFYLCASSTTGIGNTIYFGEGSWLTVV.

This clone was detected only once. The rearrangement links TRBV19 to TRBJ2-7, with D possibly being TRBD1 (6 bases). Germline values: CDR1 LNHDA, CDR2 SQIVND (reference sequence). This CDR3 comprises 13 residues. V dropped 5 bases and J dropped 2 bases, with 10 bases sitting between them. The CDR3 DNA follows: TGTGCCAGTAGTGAGGACAGCACCTACGAGCAGTACTTC. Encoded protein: CASSEDSTYEQYF. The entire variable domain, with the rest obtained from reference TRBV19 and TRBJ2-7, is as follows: DGGITQSPKYLFRKEGQNVTLSCEQNLNHDAMYWYRQDPGQGLRLIYYSQIVNDFQKGDIAEGYSVSREKKESFPLTVTSAQKNPTAFYLCASSEDSTYEQYFGPGTRLTVT.

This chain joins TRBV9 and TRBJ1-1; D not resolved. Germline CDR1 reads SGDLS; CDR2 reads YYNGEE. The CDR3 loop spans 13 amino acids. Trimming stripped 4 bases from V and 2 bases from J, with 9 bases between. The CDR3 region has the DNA TGTGCCAGCAGCCCACAAGTTAACACTGAAGCTTTCTTT. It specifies CASSPQVNTEAFF.

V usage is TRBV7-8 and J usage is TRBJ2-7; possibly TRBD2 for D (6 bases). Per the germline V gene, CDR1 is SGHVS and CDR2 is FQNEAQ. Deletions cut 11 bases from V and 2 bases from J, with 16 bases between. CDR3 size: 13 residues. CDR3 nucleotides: TGTGCCGTATTGGGGACTTCTCCCTACGAGCAGTACTTC. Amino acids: CAVLGTSPYEQYF. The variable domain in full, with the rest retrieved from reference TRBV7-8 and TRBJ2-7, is GAGVSQSPRYKVAKRGQDVALRCDPISGHVSLFWYQQALGQGPEFLTYFQNEAQLDKSGLPSDRFFAERPEGSVSTLKIQRTQQEDSAVYLCAVLGTSPYEQYFGPGTRLTVT.

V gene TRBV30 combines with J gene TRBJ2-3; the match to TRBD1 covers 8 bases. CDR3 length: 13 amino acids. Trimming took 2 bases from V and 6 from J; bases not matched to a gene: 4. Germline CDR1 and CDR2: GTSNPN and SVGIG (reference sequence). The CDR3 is CAWSIRGRDTQYF. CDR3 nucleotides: TGTGCCTGGAGTATCAGGGGGCGGGATACGCAGTATTTT.

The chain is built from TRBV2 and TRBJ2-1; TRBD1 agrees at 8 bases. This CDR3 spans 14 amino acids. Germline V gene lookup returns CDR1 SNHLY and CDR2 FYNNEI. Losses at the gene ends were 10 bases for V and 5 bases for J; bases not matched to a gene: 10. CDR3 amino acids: CANKRTGLDNEQFF. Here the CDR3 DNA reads TGTGCCAACAAGCGGACAGGGTTGGACAATGAGCAGTTCTTC.

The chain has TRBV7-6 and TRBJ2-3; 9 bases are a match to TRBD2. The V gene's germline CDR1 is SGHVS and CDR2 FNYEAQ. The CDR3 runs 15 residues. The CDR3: CASAPGLAPTDTQYF. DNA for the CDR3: TGTGCGTCGGCCCCCGGACTAGCGCCCACAGATACGCAGTATTTT. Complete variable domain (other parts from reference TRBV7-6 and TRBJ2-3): GAGVSQSPRYKVTKRGQDVALRCDPISGHVSLYWYRQALGQGPEFLTYFNYEAQQDKSGLPNDRFSAERPEGSISTLTIQRTEQRDSAMYRCASAPGLAPTDTQYFGPGTRLTVL.

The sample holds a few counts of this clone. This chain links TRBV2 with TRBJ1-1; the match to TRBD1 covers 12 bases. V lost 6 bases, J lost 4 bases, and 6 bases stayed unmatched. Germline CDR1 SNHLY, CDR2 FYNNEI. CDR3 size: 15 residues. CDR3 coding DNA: TGTGCCAGCAGAGTCGCGGGACAGGGGGCCACTGAAGCTTTCTTT. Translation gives CASRVAGQGATEAFF.

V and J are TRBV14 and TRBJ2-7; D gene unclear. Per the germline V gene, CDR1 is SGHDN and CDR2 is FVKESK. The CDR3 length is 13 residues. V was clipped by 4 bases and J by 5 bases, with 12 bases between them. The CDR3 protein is CASSPLQSDEQYF. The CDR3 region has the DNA TGTGCCAGCAGCCCCCTCCAATCGGACGAGCAGTACTTC.

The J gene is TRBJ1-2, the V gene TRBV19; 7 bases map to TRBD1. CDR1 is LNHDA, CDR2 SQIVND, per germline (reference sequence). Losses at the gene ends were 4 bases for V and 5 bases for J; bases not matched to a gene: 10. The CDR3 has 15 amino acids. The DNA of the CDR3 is TGTGCCAGTAGTACCCCCGCCATCAGGGGGTATGGCTACACCTTC. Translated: CASSTPAIRGYGYTF.

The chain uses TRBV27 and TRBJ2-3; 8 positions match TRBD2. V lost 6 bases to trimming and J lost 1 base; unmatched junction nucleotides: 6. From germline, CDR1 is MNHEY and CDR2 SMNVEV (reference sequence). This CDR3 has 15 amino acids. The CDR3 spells CASRDPGRGTDTQYF. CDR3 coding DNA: TGTGCCAGCAGAGACCCCGGGAGGGGCACAGATACGCAGTATTTT.

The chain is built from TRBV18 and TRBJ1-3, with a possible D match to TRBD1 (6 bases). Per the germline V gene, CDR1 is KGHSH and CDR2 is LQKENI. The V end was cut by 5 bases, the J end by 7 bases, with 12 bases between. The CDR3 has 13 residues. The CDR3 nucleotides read TGTGCCAGCTCATCGGACAGAACCAACACCATATATTTT. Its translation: CASSSDRTNTIYF.

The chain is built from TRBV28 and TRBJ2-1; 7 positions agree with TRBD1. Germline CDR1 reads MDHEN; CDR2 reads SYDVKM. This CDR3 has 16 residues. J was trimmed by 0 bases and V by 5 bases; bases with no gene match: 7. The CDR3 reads CASSRDSYSSYNEQFF. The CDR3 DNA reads TGTGCCAGCAGTCGGGACAGCTATAGCTCCTACAATGAGCAGTTCTTC.

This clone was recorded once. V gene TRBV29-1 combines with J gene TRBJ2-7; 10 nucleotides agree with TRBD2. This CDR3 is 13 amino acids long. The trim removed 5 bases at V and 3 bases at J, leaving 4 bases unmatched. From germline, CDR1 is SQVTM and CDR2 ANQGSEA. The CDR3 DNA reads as TGCAGCGTTCTAGCGGGAGCAGTCTACGAGCAGTACTTC. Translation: CSVLAGAVYEQYF.